This T cell receptor beta chain originates from a study of Graves' ophthalmopathy and Graves' hyperthyroidism (dated by TCRdb to the late 2010s). In terms of the full investigation: A patient counted as having stable hyperthyroidism if there was no progression to ophthalmopathy within 18 months of follow-up. The study used signatures of the TCR beta repertoire to tell Graves' ophthalmopathy apart from Graves' hyperthyroidism and to predict which patients would progress to ophthalmopathy. In total, over 130 blood samples were TCR-sequenced: fewer than 50 ophthalmopathy, approximately 75 hyperthyroidism and some 17 hyperthyroidism-to-ophthalmopathy patients. A discovery set of about a hundred patients (approximately 42 ophthalmopathy, 57 stable hyperthyroidism) was enrolled to explore V-J signatures distinguishing ophthalmopathy from hyperthyroidism. An independent validation cohort comprised 18 hyperthyroidism patients and about 16 patients who later progressed from hyperthyroidism to ophthalmopathy. In about six hyperthyroidism patients, the T-cell repertoire of thyroid tissue was compared with the T-cell repertoire of blood. After sampling, hyperthyroidism patients received methimazole starting at 30 mg daily, and ophthalmopathy patients received high-dose intravenous methylprednisolone. Overall study results and their limits: In cross-validation, the 13-signature model distinguished ophthalmopathy from stable hyperthyroidism with nearly 90% sensitivity and around 81% specificity, and in the test set the corresponding values were approximately 80% and 68%. Most expanded thyroid clonotypes with a frequency above 0.001 also appeared in blood, which suggests that blood repertoires may reflect the immune response in the thyroid. Sample size was not predetermined statistically, and investigators were not blinded to group allocation. In validation, the model predicted ophthalmopathy progression with 70.59% sensitivity and approximately 75% specificity; 12 predicted patients were CT-confirmed with GO in a median of about 6.2 months.

At the junction V is shortened by 5 bases and J by 6 bases; bases outside the gene matches: 3. The CDR3 runs 12 residues from the cysteine to the phenylalanine. CDR3 DNA is the only sequence kept; it has 36 bases, read in frame from the first base. CDR1 and CDR2, looked up from the germline V gene, are SNHLY and FYNNEI. This clonotype has at least ten counts. The antigen it recognizes is unknown. The record has no base qualities; no much larger clone is one base away. Hyperthyroidism patients were newly diagnosed, were aged 18 to 65 years, and had a disease duration under 2 months. Patients with other autoimmune diseases, uncontrolled infections, pregnancy or lactation were excluded from the study. Clinical symptoms, serum thyroxine, TRAb, thyroid ultrasound and orbital computed tomography formed the basis of the diagnosis. Trizol reagent was used to extract the total RNA, and its quality was then checked on an Agilent 2100 Bioanalyzer.

TCR beta CDR3 regions were amplified from RNA transcripts for repertoire sequencing. The first round of RT-PCR was done with HTBI primers and the Qiagen OneStep RT-PCR kit, and was followed by a second round of multiplex PCR, then size selection and purification. Sequencing of the libraries was carried out on an Illumina HiSeq2000 in paired-end mode with 100 bp reads. The study's own analysis went as follows. SOAPnuke was used to process the reads, throwing out any read that had adapters, had uncalled bases, had a mean Phred below 15, or lacked an exact constant-primer or identifier match. COPE v1.2.5 was used to merge the high-quality paired reads. Unique nucleotide sequences were defined as clonotypes and aligned to IMGT TRB V, D and J references using MiTCR v1.1. The analysis was limited to V-J combinations with a frequency above 0.0001, which together covered 99.2% of the repertoires. For each V-J combination, a TCR clonal expansion and chaos score was defined as the ratio of F50 clonal expansion to chaos observed in the TCRdist matrix. Features were reduced by Welch's t-statistics and random forest to approximately 12 V-J combinations, which fed a naive Bayes classifier. Thyroid-blood repertoire similarity was quantified with the Morisita-Horn index. TCRdb reprocessed the public reads (quality trimming at Q25 with fastp, clone calling with MiXCR) and kept in-frame beta chains. Rows are unified per CDR3 protein, each entry keeping the most common DNA and genes. In this record, the V and J calls reflect TCRdb's handling and not the investigators' own analysis. Recorded for this sample are about 1.1 million distinct CDR3 sequences; about 40% of them occurred a single time. The leading ten clones occupy around 10% of the sample.

The source of this sequence is an adult man with Graves' hyperthyroidism. The chain links TRBV2 with TRBJ1-1; TRBD1 fits 7 bases in the junction. The material sequenced was peripheral blood or thyroid tissue (not recorded which). The CDR3 reads as follows: CASSPTGAEAFF. The DNA is TGTGCCAGCAGTCCTACAGGGGCTGAAGCTTTCTTT. When the CDR3 is completed using the reference TRBV2 and TRBJ1-1 genes on either side, the full variable domain is EPEVTQTPSHQVTQMGQEVILRCVPISNHLYFYWYRQILGQKVEFLVSFYNNEISEKSEIFDDQFSVERPDGSNFTLKIRSTKLEDSAMYFCASSPTGAEAFFGQGTRLTVV.